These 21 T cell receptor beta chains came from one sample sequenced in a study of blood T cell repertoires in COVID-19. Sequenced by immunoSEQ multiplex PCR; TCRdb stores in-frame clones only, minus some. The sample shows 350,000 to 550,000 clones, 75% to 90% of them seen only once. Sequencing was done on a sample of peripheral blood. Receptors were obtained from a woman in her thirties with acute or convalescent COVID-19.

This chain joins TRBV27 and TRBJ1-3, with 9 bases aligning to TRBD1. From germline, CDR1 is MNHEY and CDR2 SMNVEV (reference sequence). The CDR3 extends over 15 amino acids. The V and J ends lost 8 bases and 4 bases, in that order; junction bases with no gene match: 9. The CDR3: CASGIRDRAGNTIYF. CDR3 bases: TGTGCCAGCGGAATTAGGGACAGGGCGGGAAACACCATATATTTT.

Here the CDR3 reads CATSRVTGHQETQYF. In DNA, the CDR3 is TGTGCCACCAGCAGAGTTACAGGGCACCAAGAGACCCAGTACTTC. This rearrangement joins TRBV15 to TRBJ2-5, with a tentative D call TRBD1 (6 bases). CDR3 length: 15 amino acids. Trimming pared 1 base from V and 0 bases from J, leaving 9 bases between. Germline V CDR1 and CDR2: LNHNV, YYDKDF (reference sequence).

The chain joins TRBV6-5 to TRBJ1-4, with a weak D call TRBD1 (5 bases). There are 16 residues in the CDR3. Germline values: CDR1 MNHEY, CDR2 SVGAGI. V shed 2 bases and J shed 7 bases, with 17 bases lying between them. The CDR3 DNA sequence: TGTGCCAGCAGTTACAGTCAAGGGGCAGGTAGTGAAAAACTGTTTTTT. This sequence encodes CASSYSQGAGSEKLFF.

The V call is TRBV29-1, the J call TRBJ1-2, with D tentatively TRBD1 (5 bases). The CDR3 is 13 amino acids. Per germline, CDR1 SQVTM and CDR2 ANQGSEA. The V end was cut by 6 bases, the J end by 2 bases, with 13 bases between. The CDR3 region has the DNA TGCAGCGTGGACCTGACAGAGAACTATGGCTACACCTTC. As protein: CSVDLTENYGYTF.

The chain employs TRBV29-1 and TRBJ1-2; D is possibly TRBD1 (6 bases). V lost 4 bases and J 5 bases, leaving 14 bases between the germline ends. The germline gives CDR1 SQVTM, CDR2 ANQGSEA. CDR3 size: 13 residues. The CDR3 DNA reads TGCAGCGTTGTTCTGGGGGCAAGATATGGCTACACCTTC. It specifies CSVVLGARYGYTF.

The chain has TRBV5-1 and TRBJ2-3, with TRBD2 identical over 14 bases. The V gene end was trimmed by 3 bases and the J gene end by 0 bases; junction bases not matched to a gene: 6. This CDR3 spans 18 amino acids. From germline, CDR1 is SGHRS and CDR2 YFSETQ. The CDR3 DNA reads TGCGCCAGCAGCTGGGGACTAGCGGGGGAACTTAGCACAGATACGCAGTATTTT. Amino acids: CASSWGLAGELSTDTQYF.

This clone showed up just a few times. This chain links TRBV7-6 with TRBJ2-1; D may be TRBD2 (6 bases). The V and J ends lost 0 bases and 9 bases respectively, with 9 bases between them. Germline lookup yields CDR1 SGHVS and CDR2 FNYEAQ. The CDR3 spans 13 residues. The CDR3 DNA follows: TGTGCCAGCAGCTTAGCGCGGGGAGGTGAGCAGTTCTTC. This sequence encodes CASSLARGGEQFF. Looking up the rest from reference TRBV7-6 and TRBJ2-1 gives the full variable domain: GAGVSQSPRYKVTKRGQDVALRCDPISGHVSLYWYRQALGQGPEFLTYFNYEAQQDKSGLPNDRFSAERPEGSISTLTIQRTEQRDSAMYRCASSLARGGEQFFGPGTRLTVL.

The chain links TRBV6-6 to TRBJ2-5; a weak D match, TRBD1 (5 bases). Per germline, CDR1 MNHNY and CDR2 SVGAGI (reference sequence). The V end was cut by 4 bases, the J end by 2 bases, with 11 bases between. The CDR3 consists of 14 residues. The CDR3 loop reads CASSSIGDQETQYF. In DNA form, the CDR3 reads TGTGCCAGCAGTTCGATAGGGGATCAAGAGACCCAGTACTTC.

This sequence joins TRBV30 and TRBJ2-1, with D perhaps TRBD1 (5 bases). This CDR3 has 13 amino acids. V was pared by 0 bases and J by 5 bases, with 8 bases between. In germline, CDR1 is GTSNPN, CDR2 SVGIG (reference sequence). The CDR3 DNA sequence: TGTGCCTGGAGTGTAGGGGCGAACAATGAGCAGTTCTTC. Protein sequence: CAWSVGANNEQFF.

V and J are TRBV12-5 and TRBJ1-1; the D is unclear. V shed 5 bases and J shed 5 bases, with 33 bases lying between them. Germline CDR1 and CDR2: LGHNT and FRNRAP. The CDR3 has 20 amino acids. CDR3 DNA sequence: TGTGCTAGTGGTAAGAAACGAATGGAACGTTGGACCCCCACGGGGACTGAAGCTTTCTTT. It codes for CASGKKRMERWTPTGTEAFF.

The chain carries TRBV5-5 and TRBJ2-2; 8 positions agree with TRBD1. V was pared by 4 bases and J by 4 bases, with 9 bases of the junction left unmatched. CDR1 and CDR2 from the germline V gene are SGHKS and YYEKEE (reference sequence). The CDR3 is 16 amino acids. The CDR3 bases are TGTGCCAGCAGCCTTGGCAGGGGGCATCGCACCGGGGAGCTGTTTTTT. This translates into CASSLGRGHRTGELFF.

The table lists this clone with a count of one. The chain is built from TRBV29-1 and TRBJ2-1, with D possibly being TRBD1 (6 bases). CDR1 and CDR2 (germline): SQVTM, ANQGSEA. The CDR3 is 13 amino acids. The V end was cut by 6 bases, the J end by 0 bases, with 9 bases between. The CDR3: CSVGGISYNEQFF. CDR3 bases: TGCAGCGTAGGGGGTATCTCCTACAATGAGCAGTTCTTC.

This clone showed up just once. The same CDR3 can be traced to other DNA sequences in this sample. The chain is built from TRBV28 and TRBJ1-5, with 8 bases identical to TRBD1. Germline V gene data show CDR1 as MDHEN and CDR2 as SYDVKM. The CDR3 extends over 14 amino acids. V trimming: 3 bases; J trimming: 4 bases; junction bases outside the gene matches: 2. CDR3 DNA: TGTGCCAGCAGTTTGTACAGGGGGAATCAGCCCCAGCATTTT. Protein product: CASSLYRGNQPQHF.

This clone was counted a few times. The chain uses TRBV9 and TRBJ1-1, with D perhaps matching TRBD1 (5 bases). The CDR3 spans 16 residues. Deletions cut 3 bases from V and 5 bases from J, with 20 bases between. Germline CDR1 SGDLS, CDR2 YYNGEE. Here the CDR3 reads CASSAGAGTLGTEAFF. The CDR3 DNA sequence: TGTGCCAGCAGCGCCGGCGCGGGGACTCTAGGTACTGAAGCTTTCTTT.

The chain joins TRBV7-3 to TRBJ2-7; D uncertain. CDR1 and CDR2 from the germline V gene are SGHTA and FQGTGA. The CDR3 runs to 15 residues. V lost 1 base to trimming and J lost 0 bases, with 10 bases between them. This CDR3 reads CASSLRGWVSYEQYF. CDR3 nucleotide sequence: TGTGCCAGCAGCTTAAGAGGCTGGGTCTCCTACGAGCAGTACTTC. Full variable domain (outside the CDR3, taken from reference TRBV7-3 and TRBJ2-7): GAGVSQTPSNKVTEKGKYVELRCDPISGHTALYWYRQSLGQGPEFLIYFQGTGAADDSGLPNDRFFAVRPEGSVSTLKIQRTERGDSAVYLCASSLRGWVSYEQYFGPGTRLTVT.

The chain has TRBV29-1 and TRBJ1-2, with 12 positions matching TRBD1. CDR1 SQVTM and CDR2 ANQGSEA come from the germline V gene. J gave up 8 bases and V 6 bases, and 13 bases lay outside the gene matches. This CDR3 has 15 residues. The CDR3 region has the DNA TGCAGCGTAACCACGCCGGGACAGGGGGCTTGGGGCTACACCTTC. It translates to CSVTTPGQGAWGYTF. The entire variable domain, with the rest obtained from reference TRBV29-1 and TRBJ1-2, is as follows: SAVISQKPSRDICQRGTSLTIQCQVDSQVTMMFWYRQQPGQSLTLIATANQGSEATYESGFVIDKFPISRPNLTFSTLTVSNMSPEDSSIYLCSVTTPGQGAWGYTFGSGTRLTVV.

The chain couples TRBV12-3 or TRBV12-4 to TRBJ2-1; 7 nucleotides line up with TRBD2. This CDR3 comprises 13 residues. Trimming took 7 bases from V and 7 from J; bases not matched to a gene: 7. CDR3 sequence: CASTWVSGNEQFF. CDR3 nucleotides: TGTGCCAGCACATGGGTTAGCGGGAATGAGCAGTTCTTC.

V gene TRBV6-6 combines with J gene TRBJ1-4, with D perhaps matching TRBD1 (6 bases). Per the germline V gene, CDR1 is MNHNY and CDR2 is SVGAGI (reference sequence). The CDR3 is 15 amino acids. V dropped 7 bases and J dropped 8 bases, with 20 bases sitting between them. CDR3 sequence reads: CASNRDLRGSEKLFF. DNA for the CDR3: TGTGCCAGCAACAGGGACCTACGAGGGAGCGAAAAACTGTTTTTT.

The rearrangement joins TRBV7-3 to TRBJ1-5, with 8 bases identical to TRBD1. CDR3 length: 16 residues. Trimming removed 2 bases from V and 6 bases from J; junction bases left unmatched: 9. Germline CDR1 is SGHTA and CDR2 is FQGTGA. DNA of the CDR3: TGTGCCAGCAGCTTATTCCTTGGACAGGGACTTCAGCCCCAGCATTTT. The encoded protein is CASSLFLGQGLQPQHF.

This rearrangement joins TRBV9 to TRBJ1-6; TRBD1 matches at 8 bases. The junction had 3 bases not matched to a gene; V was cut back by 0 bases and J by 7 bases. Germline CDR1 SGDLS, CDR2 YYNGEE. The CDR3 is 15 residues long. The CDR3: CASSVGTGLNSPLHF. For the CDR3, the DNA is TGTGCCAGCAGCGTAGGGACAGGGCTGAATTCACCCCTCCACTTT. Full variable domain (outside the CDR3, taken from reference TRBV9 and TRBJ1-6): DSGVTQTPKHLITATGQRVTLRCSPRSGDLSVYWYQQSLDQGLQFLIQYYNGEERAKGNILERFSAQQFPDLHSELNLSSLELGDSALYFCASSVGTGLNSPLHFGNGTRLTVT.

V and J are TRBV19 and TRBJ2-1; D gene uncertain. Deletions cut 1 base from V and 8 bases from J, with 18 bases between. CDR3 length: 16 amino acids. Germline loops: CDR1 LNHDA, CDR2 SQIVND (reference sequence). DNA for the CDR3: TGTGCCAGTAGTATAGCAGCAAGTTCAGTTAGCTATGAGCAGTTCTTC. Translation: CASSIAASSVSYEQFF.